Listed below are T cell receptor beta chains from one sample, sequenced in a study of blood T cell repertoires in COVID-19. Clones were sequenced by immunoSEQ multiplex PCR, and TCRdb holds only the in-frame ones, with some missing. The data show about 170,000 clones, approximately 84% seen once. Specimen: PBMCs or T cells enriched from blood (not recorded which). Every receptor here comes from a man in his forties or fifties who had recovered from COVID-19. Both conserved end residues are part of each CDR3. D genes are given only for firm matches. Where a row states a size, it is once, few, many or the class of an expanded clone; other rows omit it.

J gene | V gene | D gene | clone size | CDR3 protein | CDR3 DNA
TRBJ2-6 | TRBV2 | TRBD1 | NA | CASSGDRSISGANVLTF | TGTGCCAGCAGTGGGGACAGGTCAATCTCTGGGGCCAACGTCCTGACTTTC
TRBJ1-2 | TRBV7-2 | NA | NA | CASSPDSYGYTF | TGTGCCAGCAGCCCCGACAGCTATGGCTACACCTTC
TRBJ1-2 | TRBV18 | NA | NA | CASSLGRGSSNYGYTF | TGTGCCAGCTCACTAGGAAGGGGGTCCAGTAACTATGGCTACACCTTC
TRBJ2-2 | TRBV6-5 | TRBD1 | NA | CASRTGTGDTGELFF | TGTGCCAGCAGAACCGGGACAGGGGACACCGGGGAGCTGTTTTTT
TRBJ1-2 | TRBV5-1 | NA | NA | CASSLGGPGNGYTF | TGCGCCAGCAGCTTGGGTGGGCCAGGGAATGGCTACACCTTC
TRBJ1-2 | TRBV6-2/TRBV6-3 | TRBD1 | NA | CASSRNFGTGGYGYTF | TGTGCCAGCAGTCGCAACTTTGGGACAGGGGGCTATGGCTACACCTTC
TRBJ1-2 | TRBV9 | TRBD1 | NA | CASSGDDRGNGYTF | TGTGCCAGCAGCGGAGACGACAGGGGAAACGGCTACACCTTC
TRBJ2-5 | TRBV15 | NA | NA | CATSRAERHQETQYF | TGTGCCACCAGCAGAGCGGAGCGACACCAAGAGACCCAGTACTTC
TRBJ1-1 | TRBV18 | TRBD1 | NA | CASSPGTGGVNTEAFF | TGTGCCAGCTCACCGGGGACAGGGGGCGTGAACACTGAAGCTTTCTTT
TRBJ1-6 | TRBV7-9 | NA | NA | CASSLASGGGSPLHF | TGTGCCAGCAGCTTAGCCTCTGGGGGCGGGTCACCCCTCCACTTT
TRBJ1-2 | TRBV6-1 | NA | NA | CASSDPDGRGYTF | TGTGCCAGCAGTGACCCGGACGGGAGAGGGTACACCTTC
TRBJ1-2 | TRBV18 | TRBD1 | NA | CASSPQGRGDGYTF | TGTGCCAGCTCACCACAAGGCAGGGGGGACGGCTACACCTTC
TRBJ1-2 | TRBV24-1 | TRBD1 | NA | CATSDGGQGSLHGYTF | TGTGCCACCAGTGATGGAGGACAGGGGAGTTTACATGGCTACACCTTC
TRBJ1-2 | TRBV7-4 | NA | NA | CASSLNYYGYTF | TGTGCCAGCAGCTTGAACTACTATGGCTACACCTTC
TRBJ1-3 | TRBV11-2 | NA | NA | CASSPTTGGNTIYF | TGTGCCAGCAGCCCAACGACAGGTGGGAACACCATATATTTT
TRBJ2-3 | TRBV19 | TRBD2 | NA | CASSPGAGGLYF | TGTGCCAGTAGTCCCGGCGCGGGGGGATTGTATTTT
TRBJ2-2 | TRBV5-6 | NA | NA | CASSLQGPNTGELFF | TGTGCCAGCAGCTTGCAGGGCCCGAACACCGGGGAGCTGTTTTTT
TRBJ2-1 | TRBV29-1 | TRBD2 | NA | CSVSPSGGRNEQFF | TGCAGCGTTTCCCCCAGCGGGGGTAGAAATGAGCAGTTCTTC
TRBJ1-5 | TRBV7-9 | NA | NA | CASSASGSGSGQPQHF | TGTGCCAGCAGCGCATCGGGCTCAGGGTCCGGTCAGCCCCAGCATTTT
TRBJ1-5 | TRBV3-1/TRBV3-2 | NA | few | CASSPDTGSNQPQHF | TGTGCCAGCAGCCCCGATACGGGTAGCAATCAGCCCCAGCATTTT
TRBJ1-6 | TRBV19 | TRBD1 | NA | CASSSRVTGGFNYNSPLHF | TGTGCCAGTAGTTCGCGGGTGACAGGGGGCTTTAATTATAATTCACCCCTCCACTTT
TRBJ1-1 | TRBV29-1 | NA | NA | CSVGSVNTEAFF | TGCAGCGTTGGAAGCGTGAACACTGAAGCTTTCTTT
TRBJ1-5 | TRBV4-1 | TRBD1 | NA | CASSQFSDRAHQPQHF | TGCGCCAGCAGCCAATTTTCCGACAGGGCCCATCAGCCCCAGCATTTT
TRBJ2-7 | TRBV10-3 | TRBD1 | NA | CAISEGTGEQYF | TGTGCCATCAGTGAGGGGACAGGGGAGCAGTACTTC
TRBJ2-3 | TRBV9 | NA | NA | CASSSHLGGRTDTQYF | TGTGCCAGCAGCTCCCACCTGGGGGGTAGGACAGATACGCAGTATTTT
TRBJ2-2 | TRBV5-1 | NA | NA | CASSKGQTETGELFF | TGCGCCAGCAGCAAGGGCCAGACAGAAACCGGGGAGCTGTTTTTT
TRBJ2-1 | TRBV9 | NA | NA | CASSVSSGIEQFF | TGTGCCAGCAGCGTAAGTTCGGGGATTGAGCAGTTCTTC
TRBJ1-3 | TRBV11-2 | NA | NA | CASSFFLIGNTIYF | TGTGCCAGCAGCTTTTTCCTAATCGGGAACACCATATATTTT
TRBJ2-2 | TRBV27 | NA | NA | CASSLRDIFGKLFF | TGTGCCAGCAGTCTCCGGGACATATTTGGGAAGCTGTTTTTT
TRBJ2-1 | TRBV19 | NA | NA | CASSITQEQFF | TGTGCCAGTAGTATTACCCAGGAGCAGTTCTTC
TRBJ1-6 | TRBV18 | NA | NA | CASSPVIWAGDSPLHF | TGTGCCAGCTCACCAGTAATTTGGGCAGGGGACTCACCCCTCCACTTT
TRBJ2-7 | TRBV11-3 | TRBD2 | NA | CASLSRGDLYGQYF | TGTGCCAGCTTGTCGCGGGGGGACCTCTACGGGCAGTACTTC
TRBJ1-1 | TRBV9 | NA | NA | CASSISPSTEAFF | TGTGCCAGCAGCATTAGCCCCAGCACTGAAGCTTTCTTT
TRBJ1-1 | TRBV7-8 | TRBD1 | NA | CASSSPRQGSEAFF | TGTGCCAGCAGCTCTCCACGACAGGGGAGTGAAGCTTTCTTT
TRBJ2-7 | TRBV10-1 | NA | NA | CASSENRVGEQYF | TGCGCCAGCAGTGAGAACAGGGTCGGCGAGCAGTACTTC
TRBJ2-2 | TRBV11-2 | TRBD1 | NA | CASRIGTGATGELFF | TGTGCCAGCAGGATCGGAACAGGGGCCACCGGGGAGCTGTTTTTT
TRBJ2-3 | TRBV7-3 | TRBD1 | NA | CASSQGQGATDTQYF | TGTGCCAGCAGCCAGGGGCAGGGGGCAACAGATACGCAGTATTTT
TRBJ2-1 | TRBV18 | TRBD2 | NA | CASSQQTSGAGNEQFF | TGTGCCAGCTCGCAGCAGACTAGCGGGGCGGGAAATGAGCAGTTCTTC
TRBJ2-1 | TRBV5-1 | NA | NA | CASSLGGNENEQFF | TGCGCCAGCAGCTTGGGAGGGAACGAGAATGAGCAGTTCTTC
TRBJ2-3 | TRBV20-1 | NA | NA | CSVPPGAQYF | TGCAGTGTCCCCCCCGGGGCGCAGTATTTT
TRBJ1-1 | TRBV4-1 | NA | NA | CASSRIGLNTEAFF | TGCGCCAGCAGCCGTATCGGGTTGAACACTGAAGCTTTCTTT
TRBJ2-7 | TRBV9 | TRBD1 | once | CASSVGGQGGYEQYF | TGTGCCAGCAGCGTAGGAGGACAGGGGGGCTACGAGCAGTACTTC
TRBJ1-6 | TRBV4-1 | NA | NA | CASSQGQAYNSPLHF | TGCGCCAGCAGCCAAGGACAGGCCTATAATTCACCCCTCCACTTT